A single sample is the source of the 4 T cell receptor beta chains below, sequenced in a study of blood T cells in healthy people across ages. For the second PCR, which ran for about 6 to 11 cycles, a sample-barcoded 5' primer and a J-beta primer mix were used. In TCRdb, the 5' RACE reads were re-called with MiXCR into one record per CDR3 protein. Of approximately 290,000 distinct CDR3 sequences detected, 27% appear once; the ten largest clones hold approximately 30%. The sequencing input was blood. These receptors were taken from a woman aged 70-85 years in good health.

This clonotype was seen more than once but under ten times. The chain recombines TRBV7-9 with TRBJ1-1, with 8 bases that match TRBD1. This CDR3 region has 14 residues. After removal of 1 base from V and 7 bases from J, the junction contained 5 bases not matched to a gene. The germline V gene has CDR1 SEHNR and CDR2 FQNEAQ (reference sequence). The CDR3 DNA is TGTGCCAGCAGCTTAGTGCAGGGGGCGGTTGAAGCTTTCTTT. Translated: CASSLVQGAVEAFF.

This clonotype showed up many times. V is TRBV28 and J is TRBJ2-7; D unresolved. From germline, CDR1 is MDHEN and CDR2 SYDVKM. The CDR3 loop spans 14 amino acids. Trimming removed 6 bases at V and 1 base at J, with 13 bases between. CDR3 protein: CASSLQSGSYEQYF. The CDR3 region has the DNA TGTGCCAGCAGCCTTCAGAGTGGGTCCTACGAGCAGTACTTC.

CDR3 nucleotides: TGTGCCAGCAGTCCCCAGCTCCCTTTAGAGCAGTTCTTC. Residues: CASSPQLPLEQFF. V is TRBV6-2 or TRBV6-3 and J is TRBJ2-1, with D hard to call. V lost 5 bases, J lost 10 bases, and 15 bases lay in between. CDR3 length: 13 residues. Germline V lookup: CDR1 MNHEY, CDR2 SVGEGT.

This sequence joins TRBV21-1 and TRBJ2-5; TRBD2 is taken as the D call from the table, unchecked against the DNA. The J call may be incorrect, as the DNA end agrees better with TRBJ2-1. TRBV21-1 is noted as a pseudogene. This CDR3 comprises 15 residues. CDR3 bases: TGTGCCAGCAGCAAAGGAAAGCGGGAGAACAATGAGCAGTTCTTC. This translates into CASSKGKRENNEQFF.